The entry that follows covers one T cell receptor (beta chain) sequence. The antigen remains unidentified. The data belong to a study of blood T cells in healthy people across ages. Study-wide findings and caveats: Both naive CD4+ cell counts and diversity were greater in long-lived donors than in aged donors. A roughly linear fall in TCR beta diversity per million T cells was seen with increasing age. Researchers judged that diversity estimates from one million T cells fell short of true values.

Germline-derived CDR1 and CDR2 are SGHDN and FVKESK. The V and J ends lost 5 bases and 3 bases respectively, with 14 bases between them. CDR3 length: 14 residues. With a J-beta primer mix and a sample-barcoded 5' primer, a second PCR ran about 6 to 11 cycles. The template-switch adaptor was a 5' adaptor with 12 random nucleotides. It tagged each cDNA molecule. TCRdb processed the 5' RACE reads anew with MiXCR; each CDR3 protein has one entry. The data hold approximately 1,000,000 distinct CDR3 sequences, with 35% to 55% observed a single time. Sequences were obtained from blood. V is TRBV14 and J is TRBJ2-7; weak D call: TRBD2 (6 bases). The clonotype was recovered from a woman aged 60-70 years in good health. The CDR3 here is CASSAAGRFYEQYF. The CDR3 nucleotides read TGTGCCAGCAGCGCAGCGGGCCGCTTCTACGAGCAGTACTTC.